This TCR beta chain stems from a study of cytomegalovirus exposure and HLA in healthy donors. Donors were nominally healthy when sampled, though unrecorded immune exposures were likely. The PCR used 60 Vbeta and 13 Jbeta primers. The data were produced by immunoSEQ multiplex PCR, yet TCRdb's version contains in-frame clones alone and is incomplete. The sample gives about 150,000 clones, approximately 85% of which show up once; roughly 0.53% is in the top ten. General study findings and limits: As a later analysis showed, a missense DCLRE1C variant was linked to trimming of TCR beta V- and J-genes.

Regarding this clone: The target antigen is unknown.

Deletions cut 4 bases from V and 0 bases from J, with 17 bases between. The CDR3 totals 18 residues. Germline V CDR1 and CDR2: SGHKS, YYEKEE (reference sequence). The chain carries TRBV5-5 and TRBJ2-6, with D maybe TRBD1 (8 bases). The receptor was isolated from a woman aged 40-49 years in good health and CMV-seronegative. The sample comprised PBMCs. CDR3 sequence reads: CASSTQGGWGSGANVLTF. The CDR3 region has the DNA TGTGCCAGCAGCACACAGGGGGGGTGGGGCTCTGGGGCCAACGTCCTGACTTTC.